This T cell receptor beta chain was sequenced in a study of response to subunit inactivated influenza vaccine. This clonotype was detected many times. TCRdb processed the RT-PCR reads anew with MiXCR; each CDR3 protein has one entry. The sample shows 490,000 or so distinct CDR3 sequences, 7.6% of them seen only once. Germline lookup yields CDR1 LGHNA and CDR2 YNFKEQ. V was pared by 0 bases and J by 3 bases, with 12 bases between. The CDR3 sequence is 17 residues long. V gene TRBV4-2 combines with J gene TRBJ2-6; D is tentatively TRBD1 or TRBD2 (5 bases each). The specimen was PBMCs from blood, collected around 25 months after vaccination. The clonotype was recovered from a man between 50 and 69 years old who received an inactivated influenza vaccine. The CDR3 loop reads CASSQDMRGDGANVLTF. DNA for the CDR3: TGTGCCAGCAGCCAAGACATGAGAGGGGATGGGGCCAACGTCCTGACTTTC.